This T cell receptor beta chain derives from a study of OX40 agonist ivuxolimab in advanced cancers. Overall study: Three patients, one with hepatocellular carcinoma and two with cutaneous melanoma, achieved partial responses. Study-wide results and caveats: In the expanded peripheral T cells, antigen specificity was never determined. CD4+ and CD8+ blood T cells expanded clonally by week 6 at 0.1 to 3.0 mg/kg. Some nonresponders likewise displayed low normalized T-cell clonal expansion.

Libraries were prepared by immunoSEQ multiplex PCR; TCRdb keeps only in-frame clonotypes and omits some of them. The table lists about 75,000 clones, 80% to 90% of them singletons. A word on this clone: Its antigen remains unidentified.

Germline-derived CDR1 and CDR2 are SGHRS and YFSETQ. The CDR3 runs 16 residues. Germline trimming cut 2 bases from V and 4 bases from J; bases unmatched to any gene: 3. The input for sequencing was CD4+ or CD8+ T cells sorted from blood, taken in a trial of the OX40 agonist ivuxolimab. This receptor was taken from an adult with an advanced solid tumor such as melanoma, head and neck, liver or kidney cancer. The chain joins TRBV5-1 to TRBJ2-1; 13 bases match TRBD2. Here the CDR3 DNA reads TGCGCCAGCAGCTTTTTACTAGCGGGAGGGTACAATGAGCAGTTCTTC. Translating gives CASSFLLAGGYNEQFF.